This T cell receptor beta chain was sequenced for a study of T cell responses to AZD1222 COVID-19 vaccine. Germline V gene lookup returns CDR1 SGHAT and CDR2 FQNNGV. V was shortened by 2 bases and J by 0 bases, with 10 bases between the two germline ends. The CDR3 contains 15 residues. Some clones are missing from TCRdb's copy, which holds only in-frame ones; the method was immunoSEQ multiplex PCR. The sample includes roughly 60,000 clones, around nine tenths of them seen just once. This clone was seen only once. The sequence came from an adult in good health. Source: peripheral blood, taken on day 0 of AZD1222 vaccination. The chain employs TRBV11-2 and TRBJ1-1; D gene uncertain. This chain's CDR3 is CASSLQRTMNTEAFF. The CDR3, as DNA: TGTGCCAGCAGCTTACAAAGGACGATGAACACTGAAGCTTTCTTT.